A selection of T cell receptor beta chains follows, all from one sample in a study of T-cell memory formation after mild COVID-19. TCRdb re-called the 5' RACE reads with MiXCR, one entry per CDR3 protein. The repertoire holds approximately 250,000 distinct CDR3 sequences, 15% to 20% seen once, with roughly 20% in the top ten. The specimen sequenced was PBMCs or a T cell subset sorted from them (not recorded which). All receptors derive from a man aged 18 to 30 who had mild COVID-19 (a few samples of this study predate the infection). Cell type and time point are not known. Each CDR3 is given with its conserved first and last residue. Each record gives: J gene, V gene, D gene, clone size, CDR3 protein, CDR3 DNA. D genes are given only for firm matches. Size values are once, few and many counts, or a class for expanded clones, and some rows have none.

J: TRBJ1-1; V: TRBV29-1; D: -; size: -; CDR3: CSGFRGGVTEAFF; DNA: TGCAGCGGTTTCAGGGGTGGGGTCACTGAAGCTTTCTTT
J: TRBJ1-1; V: TRBV12-3/TRBV12-4; D: -; size: -; CDR3: CASHNGRVSEAFF; DNA: TGTGCCAGCCATAACGGGAGGGTCTCTGAAGCTTTCTTT
J: TRBJ2-1; V: TRBV7-2; D: -; size: -; CDR3: CASSSRQSSYNEQFF; DNA: TGTGCCAGCAGCTCTCGACAAAGCTCCTACAATGAGCAGTTCTTC
J: TRBJ2-5; V: TRBV7-6; D: -; size: -; CDR3: CASSETGLGQETQYF; DNA: TGTGCCAGCAGCGAGACGGGACTGGGACAAGAGACCCAGTACTTC
J: TRBJ2-3; V: TRBV29-1; D: -; size: few; CDR3: CSVAGGLIVVTDTQYF; DNA: TGCAGCGTTGCGGGGGGCCTCATTGTAGTCACAGATACGCAGTATTTT
J: TRBJ2-3; V: TRBV30; D: TRBD1; size: -; CDR3: CAWRKGQGQDTQYF; DNA: TGTGCCTGGAGGAAGGGACAGGGGCAGGATACGCAGTATTTT
J: TRBJ1-5; V: TRBV12-3/TRBV12-4; D: TRBD1; size: -; CDR3: CASSPPGQGLRVNQPQHF; DNA: TGTGCCAGCAGTCCCCCGGGACAGGGCCTTAGGGTAAATCAGCCCCAGCATTTT
J: TRBJ2-2; V: TRBV4-3; D: -; size: few; CDR3: CASSQGGGGELFF; DNA: TGCGCCAGCAGCCAGGGGGGAGGCGGGGAGCTGTTTTTT
J: TRBJ2-3; V: TRBV5-1; D: TRBD2; size: few; CDR3: CASSLRRGGPDTQYF; DNA: TGCGCCAGCAGCTTACGGCGGGGGGGCCCAGATACGCAGTATTTT
J: TRBJ1-6; V: TRBV15; D: -; size: -; CDR3: CATIDDPRHNSPLHF; DNA: TGTGCCACCATCGATGACCCGAGGCATAATTCACCCCTCCACTTT
J: TRBJ2-7; V: TRBV2; D: -; size: -; CDR3: CASGGGIYEQYF; DNA: TGTGCCAGCGGAGGGGGTATCTACGAGCAGTACTTC
J: TRBJ1-1; V: TRBV19; D: -; size: -; CDR3: CASSIFQGGTEAFF; DNA: TGTGCCAGTAGTATTTTCCAGGGTGGAACTGAAGCTTTCTTT
J: TRBJ1-6; V: TRBV6-2/TRBV6-3; D: -; size: many; CDR3: CASSFTSGTPFHF; DNA: TGTGCCAGCAGTTTCACTTCCGGGACACCCTTCCACTTT
J: TRBJ2-1; V: TRBV5-1; D: -; size: -; CDR3: CASSPDPGNEQFF; DNA: TGCGCCAGCAGCCCGGATCCGGGAAATGAGCAGTTCTTC
J: TRBJ1-1; V: TRBV18; D: -; size: many; CDR3: CASSLDTLNTEAFF; DNA: TGTGCCAGCTCACTCGACACCCTGAACACTGAAGCTTTCTTT
J: TRBJ1-2; V: TRBV4-1; D: -; size: -; CDR3: CASSQVGAYDYGYTF; DNA: TGCGCCAGCAGCCAAGTAGGGGCTTATGACTATGGCTACACCTTC